A selection of T cell receptor beta chains follows, all from one sample in a study of blood T cell repertoires in COVID-19. Libraries were prepared by immunoSEQ multiplex PCR; TCRdb keeps only in-frame clonotypes and omits some of them. In the table there are around 81,000 clones, 65% to 90% of which are singletons. Sequencing was carried out using peripheral blood. The receptors stem from an elderly man with acute or convalescent COVID-19. CDR3s include the opening cysteine and the closing phenylalanine or tryptophan. A D gene is named only where the DNA matches it firmly. Rows give clone size only sometimes, using once, few, many, or a class for an expanded clone.

CDR3 protein: CASSQDRGNYGYTF
CDR3 DNA: TGTGCCAGCAGCCAAGATCGGGGAAACTATGGCTACACCTTC
V gene: TRBV3-1/TRBV3-2
J gene: TRBJ1-2
D gene: NA
CDR3 length: 14
clone size: NA

CDR3 protein: CASSWDYPQPQHF
CDR3 DNA: TGTGCCAGCAGCTGGGACTATCCGCAGCCCCAGCATTTT
V gene: TRBV7-2
J gene: TRBJ1-5
D gene: NA
CDR3 length: 13
clone size: NA

CDR3 protein: CASSASGNNQPQHF
CDR3 DNA: TGTGCCAGCAGTGCGTCAGGGAACAATCAGCCCCAGCATTTT
V gene: TRBV2
J gene: TRBJ1-5
D gene: NA
CDR3 length: 14
clone size: NA

CDR3 protein: CASSGAGPTYEQYF
CDR3 DNA: TGTGCCAGCAGTGGAGCGGGGCCCACCTACGAGCAGTACTTC
V gene: TRBV2
J gene: TRBJ2-7
D gene: TRBD2
CDR3 length: 14
clone size: NA

CDR3 protein: CASSLTGDLFNEQFF
CDR3 DNA: TGTGCCAGCAGCTTAACTGGGGACTTATTCAATGAGCAGTTCTTC
V gene: TRBV7-3
J gene: TRBJ2-1
D gene: NA
CDR3 length: 15
clone size: NA

CDR3 protein: CASSRQAEMNTEAFF
CDR3 DNA: TGTGCCAGCTCACGACAGGCCGAAATGAACACTGAAGCTTTCTTT
V gene: TRBV18
J gene: TRBJ1-1
D gene: NA
CDR3 length: 15
clone size: few

CDR3 protein: CASSKDTYGYTF
CDR3 DNA: TGTGCCAGCAGTAAGGACACGTATGGCTACACCTTC
V gene: TRBV6-2/TRBV6-3
J gene: TRBJ1-2
D gene: NA
CDR3 length: 12
clone size: NA

CDR3 protein: CSFSSRSLHGYTF
CDR3 DNA: TGCAGCTTTAGCTCCCGGTCGCTCCATGGCTACACCTTC
V gene: TRBV29-1
J gene: TRBJ1-2
D gene: NA
CDR3 length: 13
clone size: NA

CDR3 protein: CASGLLAVYNEQFF
CDR3 DNA: TGTGCCAGCGGGTTGTTGGCGGTCTACAATGAGCAGTTCTTC
V gene: TRBV27
J gene: TRBJ2-1
D gene: NA
CDR3 length: 14
clone size: NA

CDR3 protein: CASSQTGGLVADTQYF
CDR3 DNA: TGTGCCAGCAGTCAAACGGGAGGGTTGGTTGCAGATACGCAGTATTTT
V gene: TRBV28
J gene: TRBJ2-3
D gene: TRBD2
CDR3 length: 16
clone size: NA

CDR3 protein: CASSFRQGGEETQYF
CDR3 DNA: TGTGCCAGCAGCTTCCGACAGGGGGGGGAGGAGACCCAGTACTTC
V gene: TRBV7-6
J gene: TRBJ2-5
D gene: TRBD1
CDR3 length: 15
clone size: once

CDR3 protein: CASSLEVVLAKNIQYF
CDR3 DNA: TGTGCCAGCAGCTTAGAGGTGGTACTAGCCAAAAACATTCAGTACTTC
V gene: TRBV11-2
J gene: TRBJ2-4
D gene: NA
CDR3 length: 16
clone size: NA

CDR3 protein: CSASRGGTGNQPQHF
CDR3 DNA: TGCAGTGCTAGTAGAGGGGGCACGGGCAATCAGCCCCAGCATTTT
V gene: TRBV20-1
J gene: TRBJ1-5
D gene: TRBD1
CDR3 length: 15
clone size: NA

CDR3 protein: CATSSRAGRVDTQYF
CDR3 DNA: TGTGCCACCAGTTCCCGGGCGGGGCGGGTAGATACGCAGTATTTT
V gene: TRBV24-1
J gene: TRBJ2-3
D gene: NA
CDR3 length: 15
clone size: few

CDR3 protein: CASSEAGTEVTFF
CDR3 DNA: TGCGCCAGCAGTGAGGCAGGAACCGAAGTGACTTTCTTT
V gene: TRBV10-1
J gene: TRBJ1-1
D gene: NA
CDR3 length: 13
clone size: NA

CDR3 protein: CASSSTAGSGANVLTF
CDR3 DNA: TGTGCCAGCAGCTCCACCGCCGGTTCGGGGGCCAACGTCCTGACTTTC
V gene: TRBV7-6
J gene: TRBJ2-6
D gene: NA
CDR3 length: 16
clone size: NA

CDR3 protein: CASSQESGQTGELFF
CDR3 DNA: TGTGCCAGCAGCCAAGAAAGCGGGCAAACCGGGGAGCTGTTTTTT
V gene: TRBV3-1/TRBV3-2
J gene: TRBJ2-2
D gene: NA
CDR3 length: 15
clone size: few

CDR3 protein: CASSKGRRLAGTKPLKGYEQYF
CDR3 DNA: TGTGCCAGCAGCAAAGGAAGGAGGCTAGCGGGAACTAAACCTCTAAAAGGCTACGAGCAGTACTTC
V gene: TRBV21-1
J gene: TRBJ2-7
D gene: NA
CDR3 length: 22
clone size: NA

CDR3 protein: CASSVVGDRNTGELFF
CDR3 DNA: TGTGCCAGCAGCGTAGTAGGGGACAGGAACACCGGGGAGCTGTTTTTT
V gene: TRBV9
J gene: TRBJ2-2
D gene: TRBD1
CDR3 length: 16
clone size: NA

CDR3 protein: CASSFTDRDFTGELFF
CDR3 DNA: TGTGCCAGCAGTTTTACCGACAGGGACTTCACCGGGGAGCTGTTTTTT
V gene: TRBV28
J gene: TRBJ2-2
D gene: NA
CDR3 length: 16
clone size: NA

CDR3 protein: CASSQGQGPLETQYF
CDR3 DNA: TGCGCCAGCAGCCAAGGACAGGGTCCCCTGGAGACCCAGTACTTC
V gene: TRBV4-1
J gene: TRBJ2-5
D gene: TRBD1
CDR3 length: 15
clone size: NA

CDR3 protein: CASSLYNEQFF
CDR3 DNA: TGTGCCAGCAGTCTTTACAATGAGCAGTTCTTC
V gene: TRBV12-3/TRBV12-4
J gene: TRBJ2-1
D gene: NA
CDR3 length: 11
clone size: NA

CDR3 protein: CASSYSKSVGAQYF
CDR3 DNA: TGTGCCAGCAGTTACTCGAAGTCAGTGGGAGCCCAGTACTTC
V gene: TRBV6-5
J gene: TRBJ2-5
D gene: NA
CDR3 length: 14
clone size: NA

CDR3 protein: CASSSPRTHSYNEQFF
CDR3 DNA: TGTGCCAGCAGTTCCCCCAGGACTCACTCCTACAATGAGCAGTTCTTC
V gene: TRBV6-2/TRBV6-3
J gene: TRBJ2-1
D gene: NA
CDR3 length: 16
clone size: NA

CDR3 protein: CASSSVREQFF
CDR3 DNA: TGCGCCAGCAGCTCCGTTAGAGAGCAGTTCTTC
V gene: TRBV5-1
J gene: TRBJ2-1
D gene: NA
CDR3 length: 11
clone size: NA

CDR3 protein: CASGGGPGTEAFF
CDR3 DNA: TGTGCCAGCGGTGGGGGCCCTGGCACTGAAGCTTTCTTT
V gene: TRBV27
J gene: TRBJ1-1
D gene: NA
CDR3 length: 13
clone size: NA

CDR3 protein: CASSPRLVGETQYF
CDR3 DNA: TGTGCCAGCTCACCGAGACTAGTTGGGGAGACCCAGTACTTC
V gene: TRBV18
J gene: TRBJ2-5
D gene: NA
CDR3 length: 14
clone size: NA

CDR3 protein: CASSYLTGGTEAFF
CDR3 DNA: TGTGCCAGCAGTTACTTGACAGGGGGCACTGAAGCTTTCTTT
V gene: TRBV6-5
J gene: TRBJ1-1
D gene: TRBD1
CDR3 length: 14
clone size: NA

CDR3 protein: CASSLGQSGNTIYF
CDR3 DNA: TGTGCCAGCAGCTTAGGACAGTCTGGAAACACCATATATTTT
V gene: TRBV7-9
J gene: TRBJ1-3
D gene: NA
CDR3 length: 14
clone size: NA

CDR3 protein: CASSELEGGQPQHF
CDR3 DNA: TGTGCCAGCAGTGAATTGGAGGGCGGTCAGCCCCAGCATTTT
V gene: TRBV2
J gene: TRBJ1-5
D gene: NA
CDR3 length: 14
clone size: NA

CDR3 protein: CASSLGLASIYQETQYF
CDR3 DNA: TGCGCCAGCAGCCTGGGACTAGCCTCGATTTATCAAGAGACCCAGTACTTC
V gene: TRBV4-3
J gene: TRBJ2-5
D gene: TRBD2
CDR3 length: 17
clone size: NA

CDR3 protein: CASNPGLAGDEQYF
CDR3 DNA: TGTGCCAGCAACCCGGGACTAGCGGGAGATGAGCAGTACTTC
V gene: TRBV3-1/TRBV3-2
J gene: TRBJ2-7
D gene: TRBD2
CDR3 length: 14
clone size: NA

CDR3 protein: CASRQSGAVGDTQYF
CDR3 DNA: TGTGCCAGCAGACAAAGCGGGGCGGTTGGAGATACGCAGTATTTT
V gene: TRBV7-2
J gene: TRBJ2-3
D gene: TRBD2
CDR3 length: 15
clone size: NA

CDR3 protein: CASSSYPGQIYNEQFF
CDR3 DNA: TGTGCCAGCAGCTCCTACCCGGGACAGATTTACAATGAGCAGTTCTTC
V gene: TRBV7-3
J gene: TRBJ2-1
D gene: TRBD1
CDR3 length: 16
clone size: NA

CDR3 protein: CASSSTPIGVGGNTEAFF
CDR3 DNA: TGTGCCAGCAGCTCCACCCCTATTGGGGTGGGGGGGAACACTGAAGCTTTCTTT
V gene: TRBV13
J gene: TRBJ1-1
D gene: NA
CDR3 length: 18
clone size: NA

CDR3 protein: CASSLTTGVNEKLFF
CDR3 DNA: TGTGCCAGCAGCTTGACGACAGGGGTGAATGAAAAACTGTTTTTT
V gene: TRBV7-9
J gene: TRBJ1-4
D gene: TRBD1
CDR3 length: 15
clone size: NA

CDR3 protein: CASTDGLSLRSNQPQHF
CDR3 DNA: TGTGCCAGCACCGACGGACTCTCTTTGAGGTCCAATCAGCCCCAGCATTTT
V gene: TRBV2
J gene: TRBJ1-5
D gene: NA
CDR3 length: 17
clone size: NA

CDR3 protein: CASSSNRGDAGELFF
CDR3 DNA: TGTGCCAGCTCATCCAACAGGGGGGACGCCGGGGAGCTGTTTTTT
V gene: TRBV18
J gene: TRBJ2-2
D gene: TRBD1
CDR3 length: 15
clone size: NA

CDR3 protein: CASSYPVGRAWGYTF
CDR3 DNA: TGTGCCAGCAGCTACCCGGTTGGCAGGGCCTGGGGCTACACCTTC
V gene: TRBV11-2
J gene: TRBJ1-2
D gene: NA
CDR3 length: 15
clone size: few

CDR3 protein: CSVTGQGPPYEQYF
CDR3 DNA: TGCAGCGTCACTGGACAGGGGCCACCATACGAGCAGTACTTC
V gene: TRBV29-1
J gene: TRBJ2-7
D gene: TRBD1
CDR3 length: 14
clone size: NA

CDR3 protein: CASSNWDFGGEKLFF
CDR3 DNA: TGTGCCAGTAGTAATTGGGACTTTGGGGGTGAAAAACTGTTTTTT
V gene: TRBV19
J gene: TRBJ1-4
D gene: NA
CDR3 length: 15
clone size: NA

CDR3 protein: CASSVLAGEFNEQFF
CDR3 DNA: TGTGCCAGCAGCGTTCTAGCGGGGGAGTTCAATGAGCAGTTCTTC
V gene: TRBV7-2
J gene: TRBJ2-1
D gene: TRBD2
CDR3 length: 15
clone size: NA

CDR3 protein: CASSWTGSRTEAFF
CDR3 DNA: TGTGCCAGCAGTTGGACAGGGTCAAGAACTGAAGCTTTCTTT
V gene: TRBV28
J gene: TRBJ1-1
D gene: TRBD1
CDR3 length: 14
clone size: NA

CDR3 protein: CAISERAGAGTEAFF
CDR3 DNA: TGTGCCATCAGTGAGAGGGCTGGGGCGGGGACTGAAGCTTTCTTT
V gene: TRBV10-3
J gene: TRBJ1-1
D gene: NA
CDR3 length: 15
clone size: NA

CDR3 protein: CASSRGQGRNTEAFF
CDR3 DNA: TGCGCCAGCAGCCGGGGACAGGGAAGGAACACTGAAGCTTTCTTT
V gene: TRBV5-1
J gene: TRBJ1-1
D gene: TRBD1
CDR3 length: 15
clone size: NA

CDR3 protein: CASRAEGRGNQPQHF
CDR3 DNA: TGTGCCAGTAGGGCGGAAGGCAGGGGGAATCAGCCCCAGCATTTT
V gene: TRBV19
J gene: TRBJ1-5
D gene: TRBD1
CDR3 length: 15
clone size: NA

CDR3 protein: CASSHRRGYGANVLTF
CDR3 DNA: TGTGCCAGCAGCCATCGGAGGGGTTATGGGGCCAACGTCCTGACTTTC
V gene: TRBV5-8
J gene: TRBJ2-6
D gene: NA
CDR3 length: 16
clone size: NA